The following is a T cell receptor (beta chain) sequence with its context. These data are taken from a study of T cells expressing NK-cell markers. The wider study: CD3+CD56+NKG2C+, CD3+CD56+NKG2C- and CD3+CD56-NKG2C+ T cells, once sorted, supplied the TCR beta repertoires. Seven sequenced donors out of eight were HCMV-seropositive, one seronegative.

The CDR3 contains 12 residues. Germline CDR1 MNHNY, CDR2 SVGAGI (reference sequence). Reprocessing the 5' RACE reads, TCRdb reports a single entry for every CDR3 protein and omits DNA. Recorded for this sample: about 460,000 distinct CDR3 sequences. The sequencing sample was made of blood T cells: a sorted CD56 or NKG2C T cell subset, CD4+ or CD8+ T cells, or bulk PBMC T cells (not recorded which). The source is a woman between 50 and 59 years old in good health. The chain combines TRBV6-6 with TRBJ2-3; TCRdb picks TRBD1, but there is no DNA to check that call. This CDR3 reads CASSYDRGKRYF.